This T cell receptor beta chain is drawn from a study of blood T cell repertoires in COVID-19. Study overall: Spain, Italy and the United States supplied samples that represented acute and convalescent COVID-19. Sources were T cells, B-cell-depleted T cells, or PBMCs; the material itself was cDNA or gDNA.

This CDR3 comprises 13 residues. The germline CDR1 and CDR2 sequences are SGHNT and YYREEE (reference sequence). Deletions cut 3 bases from V and 2 bases from J, with 8 bases between. Authors' analysis steps: Amplified reference gene primers provided the basis for estimating nucleated cell counts. The protocol was immunoSEQ multiplex PCR, while the TCRdb copy is restricted to in-frame clones and leaves out a portion. V, J and clone size reflect that table, while D and trimming were determined from the DNA. Of 200,000 to 300,000 clones in the sample, nearly 90% were seen once. This clone was seen only once.

This chain uses TRBV5-4 with TRBJ2-5; D unresolved. The sequence was obtained from a man younger than 30 with active or convalescent COVID-19. Input material: peripheral blood. The CDR3 bases are TGTGCCAGCAGCTCGGCGGCTCAAGAGACCCAGTACTTC. The encoded protein is CASSSAAQETQYF. The complete variable domain, with remaining parts taken from reference TRBV5-4 and TRBJ2-5, reads ETGVTQSPTHLIKTRGQQVTLRCSSQSGHNTVSWYQQALGQGPQFIFQYYREEENGRGNFPPRFSGLQFPNYSSELNVNALELDDSALYLCASSSAAQETQYFGPGTRLLVL.